The rows below give T cell receptor beta chains drawn from one sample of a study of cytomegalovirus exposure and HLA in healthy donors. Clones were sequenced by immunoSEQ multiplex PCR, and TCRdb holds only the in-frame ones, with some missing. The sample lists 110,000 or so clones, 65% to 75% occurring once. The specimen sequenced was PBMCs. The origin of the receptors is a middle-aged woman in good health and CMV-seropositive. Both conserved end residues are trimmed from each CDR3. D genes are given only for firm matches.

d_gene,len,j_gene,v_gene,CDR3aa
.,11,TRBJ1-1,TRBV29-1,SVGPSGKREAF
TRBD2,17,TRBJ2-3,TRBV5-1,ASSFPPWTSGGITDTQY
.,13,TRBJ2-3,TRBV7-9,ASSLVASSTDTQY
.,13,TRBJ1-2,TRBV7-9,ASRPWGGPNYGYT
.,15,.,TRBV6-1,ASSESRGQGRTYEQY
.,12,TRBJ2-7,TRBV7-9,SSSSPGTAYEQY
TRBD1,11,TRBJ2-2,TRBV7-9,ASSQGDVGELF
.,10,TRBJ2-3,TRBV7-2,ASSRLLGTQY
TRBD1,14,TRBJ1-1,TRBV10-1,ASFTNRDRENTEAF
.,9,TRBJ2-7,TRBV27,ASTNSYEQY
.,12,TRBJ2-5,TRBV7-6,ASSLLTGWETQY
TRBD2,15,TRBJ2-3,TRBV28,ASSPLTSGDRTDTQY
.,13,TRBJ2-6,TRBV29-1,SVVLVPSGANVLT
TRBD1,12,TRBJ2-7,TRBV6-5,ASSSGQGSYEQY
TRBD1,9,TRBJ1-2,TRBV6-5,ATGQGWGYT
TRBD2,12,TRBJ2-1,TRBV7-2,ASSLVAGQNEQF
.,11,TRBJ1-2,TRBV12-5,ASGLQTDYGYT
TRBD1,13,TRBJ1-1,TRBV12-5,ASGFSRDRTPEAF
TRBD2,14,TRBJ2-3,TRBV4-1,ASSQGLAGGLDTQY
.,15,TRBJ2-5,TRBV28,ASSSPWGVYLQETQY
TRBD1,15,TRBJ1-5,TRBV18,ASSPGQGHYSNQPQH
TRBD1,16,TRBJ2-1,TRBV4-3,ASSQDLGQGRGYNEQF
TRBD2,15,TRBJ2-1,TRBV7-8,ASSLGLAGGMGGEQF
TRBD1,13,TRBJ1-2,TRBV7-9,SSSNRDRGWSGYT
.,12,TRBJ2-7,TRBV7-8,ASSFGLTTYEQY
.,15,TRBJ2-6,TRBV5-4,ASSLGTPLSGANVLT
.,13,TRBJ2-5,TRBV19,ASSISLNYEETQY
.,13,TRBJ2-2,TRBV7-2,ASSPILGYTGELF
.,12,TRBJ1-1,TRBV6-5,ASRSDRLNTEAF
TRBD2,14,TRBJ2-7,TRBV9,ASSVGREGRLLEQY
TRBD1,13,TRBJ2-7,TRBV7-8,ASSLGWDRAYEQY
TRBD1,12,TRBJ2-1,TRBV6-6,ASSSGQEWNEQF